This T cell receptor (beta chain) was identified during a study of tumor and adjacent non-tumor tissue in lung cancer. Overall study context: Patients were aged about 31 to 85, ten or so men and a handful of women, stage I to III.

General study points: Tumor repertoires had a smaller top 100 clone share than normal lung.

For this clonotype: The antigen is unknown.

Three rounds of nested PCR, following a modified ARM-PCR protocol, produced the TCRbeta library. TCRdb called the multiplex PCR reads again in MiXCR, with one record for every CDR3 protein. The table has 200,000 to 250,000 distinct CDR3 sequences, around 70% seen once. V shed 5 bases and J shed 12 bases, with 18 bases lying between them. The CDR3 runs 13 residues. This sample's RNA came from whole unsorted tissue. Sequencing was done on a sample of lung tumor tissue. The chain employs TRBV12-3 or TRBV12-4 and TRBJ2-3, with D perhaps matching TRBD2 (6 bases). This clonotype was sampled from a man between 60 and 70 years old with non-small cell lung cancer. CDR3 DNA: TGTGCCAGCAGTGTCGCGGGGTCAGGTACACAGTATTTT. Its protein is CASSVAGSGTQYF.